Sequencing of this T cell receptor beta chain was carried out in a study of regulatory T cells in long-lasting Graves disease. This clonotype was seen repeatedly, ten times or more. The antigen is unknown. The time point here: newly diagnosed GD, antithyroid drugs for less than 3 months. Following extraction of RNA from PBMCs, that RNA was used to make the TCR library. Through Arm-PCR of CDR3 regions and iRepertoire HTBI primers, TCR beta libraries were built. TCRdb independently ran MiXCR on the multiplex PCR reads; one entry per CDR3 protein. The sample holds around 360,000 distinct CDR3 sequences, roughly 16% seen once. Overall study findings and caveats: Accuracy may have suffered from the small sample size.

Looked up from germline, CDR1 is MNHEY and CDR2 is SMNVEV (reference sequence). The CDR3 covers 14 residues. V lost 8 bases and J lost 0; bases outside the gene matches: 4. The sample was also reused in another study, on T cells in Graves' hyperthyroidism and ophthalmopathy.

The sequences come from peripheral blood mononuclear cells (PBMCs), collected at new diagnosis, from a patient treated with antithyroid drugs. The chain has TRBV27 and TRBJ2-1; 7 nucleotides agree with TRBD2. This receptor was identified in a woman aged 18-29 years with Graves disease. The CDR3 is CASAAGFSYNEQFF. As DNA, the CDR3 is TGTGCCAGCGCAGCGGGGTTCTCCTACAATGAGCAGTTCTTC.